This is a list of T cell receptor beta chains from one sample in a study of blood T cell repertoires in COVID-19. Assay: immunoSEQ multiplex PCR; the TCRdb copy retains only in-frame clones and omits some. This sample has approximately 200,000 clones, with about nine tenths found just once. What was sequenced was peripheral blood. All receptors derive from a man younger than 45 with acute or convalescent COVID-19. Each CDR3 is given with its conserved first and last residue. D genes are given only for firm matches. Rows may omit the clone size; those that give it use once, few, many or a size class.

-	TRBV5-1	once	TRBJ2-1	TGCGCCAGCAGCTTGGCGGTAGCGGAGGGTCACAATGAGCAGTTCTTC	CASSLAVAEGHNEQFF
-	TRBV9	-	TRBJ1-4	TGTGCCAGCAGCGCAGACAGGTTTAAGGGAGAACTGTTTTTT	CASSADRFKGELFF
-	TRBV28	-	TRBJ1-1	TGTGCCAGCAGTTTAATCGGCAGGGCCACTGAAGCTTTCTTT	CASSLIGRATEAFF
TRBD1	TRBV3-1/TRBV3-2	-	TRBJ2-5	TGTGCCAGCAGCCAGATGACAGGGCAGGAGACCCAGTACTTC	CASSQMTGQETQYF
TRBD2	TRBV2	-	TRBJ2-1	TGTGCCAGCAGTGTCTCTAGCGGGGGAGACAATGAGCAGTTCTTC	CASSVSSGGDNEQFF
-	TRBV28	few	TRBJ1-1	TGTGCCAGCAGCCTTGACAGGTTGAACACTGAAGCTTTCTTT	CASSLDRLNTEAFF
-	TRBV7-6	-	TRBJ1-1	TGTGCCAGCAGACCCCAGCGGAACACTGAAGCTTTCTTT	CASRPQRNTEAFF
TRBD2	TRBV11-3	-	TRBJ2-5	TGTGCCAGCAGCTCCAGGGGACTAGCGGGAGGGGGGCTCAATCGGGAGACCCAGTACTTC	CASSSRGLAGGGLNRETQYF
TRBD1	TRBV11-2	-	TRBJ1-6	TGTGCCAGCAGCCCCAGAGGGGGCAGGCCCTATAATTCACCCCTCCACTTT	CASSPRGGRPYNSPLHF
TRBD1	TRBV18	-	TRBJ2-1	TGTGCCAGCTCACCAGGGACAGGGGCCTACAATGAGCAGTTCTTC	CASSPGTGAYNEQFF
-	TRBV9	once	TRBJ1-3	TGTGCCAGCAGCGCGTGGGTCGGCGGTGGCTCTGGAAACACCATATATTTT	CASSAWVGGGSGNTIYF
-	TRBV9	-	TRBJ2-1	TGTGCCAGCAGCGTGGCTCCCTTAGCTAGGAACAATGAGCAGTTCTTC	CASSVAPLARNNEQFF
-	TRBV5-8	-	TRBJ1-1	TGTGCCAGCAGCTTGGGGGGAAGGGGGAACACTGAAGCTTTCTTT	CASSLGGRGNTEAFF